Below, 26 T cell receptor beta chains from the same sample are listed, as sequenced in a study of blood T cells in healthy people across ages. Using a J-beta primer mix together with a sample-barcoded 5' primer, a second PCR was run for roughly 7 to 11 cycles. One entry per CDR3 protein, called by TCRdb with MiXCR from the 5' RACE reads. Of around 1,700,000 distinct CDR3 sequences detected, 28% appear once; the ten largest clones hold more than 6%. The sample was blood. The receptors derive from a woman between 25 and 40 years old in good health.

This chain connects TRBV18 to TRBJ1-1; the D is unclear. V lost 3 bases and J lost 0, with 11 bases in between. CDR3 size: 15 residues. Looked up from germline, CDR1 is KGHSH and CDR2 is LQKENI. The CDR3 is CASSPREGMNTEAFF. CDR3 DNA: TGTGCCAGCTCACCTCGGGAAGGAATGAACACTGAAGCTTTCTTT.

The chain joins TRBV5-1 to TRBJ2-5, with 11 bases matching TRBD1. The CDR3 contains 15 residues. Germline V gene lookup returns CDR1 SGHRS and CDR2 YFSETQ. V shed 4 bases and J 0 bases; nucleotides not matched to a gene: 2. The CDR3 region is CASSRDRGYQETQYF. The CDR3 coding sequence is TGCGCCAGCAGCAGGGACAGGGGGTACCAAGAGACCCAGTACTTC. Supplemented by reference TRBV5-1 and TRBJ2-5, the full variable domain reads KAGVTQTPRYLIKTRGQQVTLSCSPISGHRSVSWYQQTPGQGLQFLFEYFSETQRNKGNFPGRFSGRQFSNSRSEMNVSTLELGDSALYLCASSRDRGYQETQYFGPGTRLLVL.

This clonotype was recorded at least ten times. V usage is TRBV15 and J usage is TRBJ2-7; maybe TRBD2 (6 bases). The CDR3 is 13 amino acids. Per the germline V gene, CDR1 is LNHNV and CDR2 is YYDKDF (reference sequence). The ends were cut back, 5 bases at V and 3 bases at J, with 11 bases in the middle. The CDR3: CATSGGTLYEQYF. CDR3 coding DNA: TGTGCCACCAGCGGCGGGACCCTCTACGAGCAGTACTTC.

This clonotype was observed many times. The rearrangement joins TRBV20-1 to TRBJ2-1, with D unclear. The CDR3 consists of 12 residues. V gave up 4 bases and J gave up 8 bases, with 12 bases separating them. From germline, CDR1 is DFQATT and CDR2 SNEGSKA (reference sequence). The CDR3 nucleotides are TGCAGTGCTACGCAGACCCTCGATGAGCAGTTCTTC. This encodes CSATQTLDEQFF.

This clonotype was picked up one time. V and J are TRBV9 and TRBJ2-1, with D hard to call. Germline V gene data show CDR1 as SGDLS and CDR2 as YYNGEE. CDR3 length: 14 residues. Trimming took 6 bases from V and 1 from J, leaving 11 bases between them. CDR3 nucleotides: TGTGCCAGCACCAGAACAGAATCCTACAATGAGCAGTTCTTC. Its translation: CASTRTESYNEQFF.

This clonotype was seen more than once but under ten times. V gene TRBV20-1 combines with J gene TRBJ2-7; TRBD1 is a possible D gene (5 bases). CDR1 and CDR2 from the germline V gene are DFQATT and SNEGSKA (reference sequence). With 4 bases removed from V and 5 bases from J, the gap between germline ends came to 9 bases. The CDR3 is made up of 11 amino acids. The CDR3 sequence is CSATVRDEQYF. The CDR3 DNA sequence: TGCAGTGCTACGGTCAGGGACGAGCAGTACTTC.

The genes are TRBV30 and TRBJ1-3; weak D call: TRBD1 (5 bases). The CDR3 runs 14 residues. CDR1 is GTSNPN and CDR2 is SVGIG in the germline V gene (reference sequence). V dropped 8 bases and J dropped 0 bases, with 14 bases sitting between them. The CDR3 nucleotides read TGTGCCGGAGGGGCGGCGTACTCTGGAAACACCATATATTTT. The encoded protein is CAGGAAYSGNTIYF.

A few counts support this clonotype. The J gene is TRBJ2-1, the V gene TRBV10-3, with TRBD2 matching 11 bases. Germline trimming cut 0 bases from V and 3 bases from J; bases unmatched to any gene: 4. CDR1 ENHRY and CDR2 SYGVKD come from the germline V gene. The CDR3 extends over 17 amino acids. CDR3 amino acids: CAISESGTSGGYNEQFF. The CDR3, as DNA: TGTGCCATCAGTGAGTCGGGTACTAGCGGGGGCTACAATGAGCAGTTCTTC.

The J gene is TRBJ2-5, the V gene TRBV5-5; possibly TRBD2 for D (5 bases). TRBJ2-7 matches the DNA end more closely, so the J call is doubtful. The germline V gene has CDR1 SGHKS and CDR2 YYEKEE (reference sequence). There are 12 residues in the CDR3. Written as DNA, the CDR3 is TGTGCCAGCAGCAAGCGGATCGACGAGCAGTACTTC. This gives the protein CASSKRIDEQYF.

V and J are TRBV2 and TRBJ2-7; D is unresolved. Matching the DNA end better, TRBJ2-5 makes the J call doubtful. From germline, CDR1 is SNHLY and CDR2 FYNNEI. This CDR3 has 13 residues. The CDR3 is CASSDLVEETQYF. The CDR3 nucleotides read TGTGCCAGCAGTGATTTAGTAGAAGAGACCCAGTACTTC.

For this clonotype: One end of the junction is discordant with germline, which a read error may explain. This chain joins TRBV20-1 and TRBJ2-5; 9 bases agree with TRBD1. Germline CDR1 DFQATT, CDR2 SNEGSKA (reference sequence). The CDR3 is 14 amino acids. The DNA for the CDR3 is TGCAGTGCTAGACGGGGACAGGGTACCGAGACCCGGTACTTC. It yields the protein CSARRGQGTETRYF.

This clonotype showed up just a few times. CDR3 DNA: TGTGCCAGCAGTGAAAGACAGGGGAATAACTATGGCTACACCTTC. It codes for CASSERQGNNYGYTF. The chain has TRBV5-5 and TRBJ1-2; 8 nucleotides align to TRBD1. From germline, CDR1 is SGHKS and CDR2 YYEKEE (reference sequence). J was trimmed by 1 base and V by 5 bases; bases with no gene match: 7. This CDR3 has 15 amino acids.

The V gene is TRBV3-1, the J gene TRBJ2-7; D unclear. CDR1 and CDR2 (germline): LGHDT, YNNKEL (reference sequence). The CDR3 has 14 amino acids. V was trimmed by 4 bases and J by 6 bases, leaving 16 bases between them. CDR3 region: CASSLSRRASEQYF. CDR3 DNA sequence: TGTGCCAGCAGCCTATCCAGACGGGCGAGCGAGCAGTACTTC.

This clonotype was recorded at least ten times. The rearrangement links TRBV12-3 or TRBV12-4 to TRBJ2-7; unclear D gene. The V end was cut by 3 bases, the J end by 6 bases, with 15 bases between. The CDR3 sequence is 14 residues long. The CDR3 spells CASSFRQDKAEQYF. Written as DNA, the CDR3 is TGTGCCAGCAGTTTTCGGCAGGATAAAGCCGAGCAGTACTTC.

The chain couples TRBV5-1 to TRBJ2-4; possibly TRBD1 or TRBD2 for D (5 bases each). V gave up 4 bases and J gave up 13 bases, with 27 bases separating them. This CDR3 is 16 amino acids long. Germline CDR1 and CDR2: SGHRS and YFSETQ. CDR3 in DNA: TGCGCCAGCAGCGGGGCGAGGGTTGGAGGATACAATGAGCAGTACTTC. Amino acids: CASSGARVGGYNEQYF.

The V call is TRBV4-1, the J call TRBJ2-1, with unresolved D. V dropped 0 bases and J dropped 9 bases, with 6 bases sitting between them. The CDR3 runs 12 residues. Germline loops: CDR1 MGHRA, CDR2 YSYEKL. DNA for the CDR3: TGCGCCAGCAGCCAAGAAGTGCGTGAGCAGTTCTTC. Protein product: CASSQEVREQFF.

V gene TRBV9 combines with J gene TRBJ2-1, with D hard to call. The better agreement between TRBJ2-7 and the DNA end casts doubt on the J call. The CDR3 consists of 14 residues. Germline V gene sequence: CDR1 SGDLS, CDR2 YYNGEE. CDR3 sequence (DNA): TGTGCCAGCAGCGTAAAGGGCTCCTACAATGAGCAGTACTTC. This sequence encodes CASSVKGSYNEQYF.

The J gene is TRBJ2-1, the V gene TRBV7-9; no firm D call. V lost 4 bases and J lost 9, with 16 bases in between. Germline CDR1 reads SEHNR; CDR2 reads FQNEAQ (reference sequence). There are 14 residues in the CDR3. The CDR3 nucleotides read TGTGCCAGCAGCTCCACCTGGGCTGGTAGTGAGCAGTTCTTC. Encoded protein: CASSSTWAGSEQFF.

In the case of this clonotype: A much larger clone is a single base away; this may be a read error. V gene TRBV7-9 combines with J gene TRBJ1-2; D possibly corresponds to TRBD1 (5 bases). V was clipped by 5 bases and J by 8 bases, with 18 bases between them. CDR1 is SEHNR, CDR2 FQNEAQ, per germline (reference sequence). The CDR3 runs 14 residues. This CDR3 is CASSRGQGALGYTF. CDR3 sequence (DNA): TGTGCCAGCAGCAGAGGGCAGGGCGCCCTGGGCTACACCTTC.

On this clonotype: Its ends do not fully match the called genes, so a read error is possible. The chain has TRBV7-7 and TRBJ2-5; 7 nucleotides align to TRBD1. CDR3 length: 16 residues. The germline CDR1 and CDR2 sequences are SSHAT and FNYEAQ (reference sequence). CDR3 sequence (DNA): TGTGCCAGCAGTGGCTGGGCAGGGGGTCCCCAAGAGACCCTGTACTTC. Protein product: CASSGWAGGPQETLYF.

This clonotype was seen only a few times. The junction departs from the called germline gene at one end, perhaps through a read error. The genes are TRBV7-9 and TRBJ2-1; 9 nucleotides match TRBD2. The germline CDR1 and CDR2 sequences are SEHNR and FQNEAQ (reference sequence). CDR3 length equals 17 residues. In DNA form, the CDR3 reads TGTGCCGGCAGCTCCCAGGAAGCGGGGGGACCCTACAATGAGCAGTTCTTC. Translated, it gives CAGSSQEAGGPYNEQFF.

V gene TRBV4-3 combines with J gene TRBJ1-6, with a weak D call TRBD1 (5 bases). This CDR3 has 14 amino acids. With 4 bases removed from V and 9 bases from J, the gap between germline ends came to 13 bases. The V gene's germline CDR1 is LGHNA and CDR2 YSLEER. The CDR3 bases are TGCGCCAGCAGCCTAGGGACCTCTTTTTCACCCCTCCACTTT. This translates into CASSLGTSFSPLHF.

V gene TRBV7-3 combines with J gene TRBJ2-1; no firm D call. Germline V CDR1 and CDR2: SGHTA, FQGTGA. V was shortened by 3 bases and J by 10 bases, with 16 bases between the two germline ends. This CDR3 contains 14 residues. The CDR3 bases are TGTGCCAGCAGCTTGACCCGTGCGAGGAAAGAGCAGTTCTTC. It specifies CASSLTRARKEQFF.

The chain is built from TRBV11-2 and TRBJ2-1; D is ambiguous. This CDR3 region has 15 residues. Trimming shortened V by 0 bases and J by 8 bases, and 14 bases separated the two germline ends. Germline assignment: CDR1 SGHAT and CDR2 FQNNGV. The CDR3 loop reads CASSLDGTLRDEQFF. CDR3 sequence (DNA): TGTGCCAGCAGCTTAGATGGTACCCTCCGCGATGAGCAGTTCTTC.

The genes are TRBV4-1 and TRBJ2-3; D gene unclear. This CDR3 is 14 amino acids long. Per the germline V gene, CDR1 is MGHRA and CDR2 is YSYEKL. V was clipped by 3 bases and J by 0 bases, with 7 bases between them. DNA of the CDR3: TGCGCCAGCAGCCACCTATCTAGCACAGATACGCAGTATTTT. It translates to CASSHLSSTDTQYF.

This chain connects TRBV27 to TRBJ2-3; a possible D gene is TRBD2 (6 bases). CDR3 size: 15 residues. The germline CDR1 and CDR2 sequences are MNHEY and SMNVEV (reference sequence). V dropped 5 bases and J dropped 1 base, with 13 bases sitting between them. CDR3 in DNA: TGTGCCAGCAGTCTCCCCGCTAGCGGCACAGATACGCAGTATTTT. Translation gives CASSLPASGTDTQYF.